This TCR beta chain was captured by sequencing in a study of a mutant IDH1 vaccine in newly diagnosed glioma. This clone was observed once. Its matching antigen is unknown. The CDR3 contains 13 residues. CDR1 is SGHVS and CDR2 is FQNEAQ in the germline V gene. V dropped 5 bases and J dropped 0 bases, with 7 bases sitting between them. The time point was: week 11, during vaccination. Each dose delivered 300 ug of mutant IDH1 20-mer peptide subcutaneously with imiquimod. Profiled with immunoSEQ multiplex PCR; TCRdb holds only in-frame clones, not every one. Altogether under 65,000 clones are present, roughly 80% being singletons, with the ten largest covering approximately 6%.

This sequence was found in a man in his fifties or sixties with glioma. The gene calls are TRBV7-8 and TRBJ1-1; D gene ambiguous. The source material was PBMCs, sampled from a glioma patient whose treatment included an IDH1 peptide vaccine. For the CDR3, the DNA is TGTGCCAGCAGCCCTCAGCTGAACACTGAAGCTTTCTTT. It is translated as CASSPQLNTEAFF.